This T cell receptor delta chain came from a study of gamma-delta T cells after stem cell transplantation. This clone has more than one count but fewer than ten. TCRdb processed the RT-PCR reads again with the CATT caller. This sample carries over a thousand delta-chain clones, 1.2% of them seen once, and the ten largest clones take about 25%. V trimming: 4 bases; J trimming: 2 bases; junction bases outside the gene matches: 35. Germline V gene lookup returns CDR1 GEAIGNYY and CDR2 EKD. This CDR3 has 24 amino acids. V usage is TRDV2 and J usage is TRDJ1, with 8 positions matching TRDD3. The receptor was isolated from a human donor. It is not recorded whose cells these are; they may come from a transplant donor. The sequenced sample consisted of gamma-delta T cells. The CDR3: CACDSMSTNLMGDLTPQSTDKLIF. In DNA, the CDR3 is TGTGCCTGTGATAGTATGAGTACAAATCTCATGGGGGATCTCACCCCCCAGAGTACCGATAAACTCATCTTT.